This T cell receptor (beta chain) derives from a study of molecular identifiers for immune sequencing clone quantification. Regarding this clonotype: Its target is unknown.

V was clipped by 3 bases and J by 3 bases, with 14 bases between them. Germline V lookup: CDR1 SEHNR, CDR2 FQNEAQ (reference sequence). The CDR3 totals 15 residues. MiXCR, applied by TCRdb to the PCR reads, yields one record per CDR3 protein. The sample shows about 330,000 distinct CDR3 sequences, roughly 23% of them seen only once. Study results and caveats: One cell's worth of spiked Jurkat TCR RNA was reportedly detectable among 1 million or so naive cells. Under 1% of molecules in naive cells, but over 98% of effector molecules, belonged to clones above 20 RNA copies.

The V call is TRBV7-9, the J call TRBJ1-1; D unclear. Material: naive CD8+ T cells from blood, with Jurkat cell RNA spiked in. Subset denoted: FACS-sorted CD8+CD4-CCR7+CD45RA+ naive T cells. The sequence derives from a human donor in good health. Some libraries in this study had Jurkat cell RNA spiked in. CDR3 loop: CASSFQSPMYTEAFF. In DNA, the CDR3 is TGTGCCAGCAGCTTTCAGAGTCCAATGTACACTGAAGCTTTCTTT. The whole variable domain, remainder taken from reference TRBV7-9 and TRBJ1-1, is DTGVSQNPRHKITKRGQNVTFRCDPISEHNRLYWYRQTLGQGPEFLTYFQNEAQLEKSRLLSDRFSAERPKGSFSTLEIQRTEQGDSAMYLCASSFQSPMYTEAFFGQGTRLTVV.